The following is a T cell receptor beta chain sequence with its context. The sample belongs to a study of blood T cell repertoires in COVID-19. The CDR3 spans 16 residues. Germline CDR1 and CDR2: SGHTA and FQGTGA. Trimming took 5 bases from V and 4 from J, leaving 19 bases between them. Measured with immunoSEQ multiplex PCR; TCRdb has only the in-frame clones, and not every one. The repertoire includes 20,000 to 25,000 clones, less than 85% of them detected once, and about 13% sits in the top ten. The chain combines TRBV7-3 with TRBJ2-3; TRBD2 is a possible D gene (6 bases). This TCR derives from a man aged 60 to 75 with active COVID-19. Sequenced sample: peripheral blood. The CDR3 bases are TGTGCCAGCAGCCTATCCGGGGCGCGGGACGCAGATACGCAGTATTTT. Translating it yields CASSLSGARDADTQYF.